This TCR beta chain was observed in a study of blood T cell repertoires in COVID-19. The overall study: COVID-19 samples from acute and convalescent phases originated in the United States, Italy and Spain. T cells, B-cell-depleted T cells, or PBMCs supplied cDNA or gDNA.

Per the study methods: Reference gene primers were amplified, and this amplification served to estimate nucleated cell counts. Clones were sequenced by immunoSEQ multiplex PCR, and TCRdb holds only the in-frame ones, with some missing. V, J and clone size are those of that table, while D and trimming were read from the DNA. The table includes tens of thousands of clones, 90% to 95% detected once. This CDR3 contains 15 residues. V was pared by 3 bases and J by 5 bases, with 6 bases of the junction left unmatched. Germline V gives CDR1 SNHLY, CDR2 FYNNEI. The sample comprised peripheral blood. The chain couples TRBV2 to TRBJ2-5; 10 positions match TRBD2. The sequence was obtained from a man aged 50 to 59 with active COVID-19. The CDR3 DNA sequence: TGTGCCAGCAGTGACCAGATTAGCGGGGGGGAGACCCAGTACTTC. This translates into CASSDQISGGETQYF.